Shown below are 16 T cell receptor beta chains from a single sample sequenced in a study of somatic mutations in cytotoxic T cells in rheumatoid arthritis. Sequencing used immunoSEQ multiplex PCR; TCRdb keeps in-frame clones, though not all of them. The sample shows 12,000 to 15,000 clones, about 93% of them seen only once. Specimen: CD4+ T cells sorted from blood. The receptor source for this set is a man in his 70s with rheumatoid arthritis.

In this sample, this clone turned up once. CDR3 sequence (DNA): TGTGCCAGCAGTGATTGGACTAGCGGGAGCTCCTACGAGCAGTACTTC. Residues: CASSDWTSGSSYEQYF. The rearrangement uses TRBV6-1 and TRBJ2-7, with 13 bases that match TRBD2. CDR1 and CDR2 from the germline V gene are MNHNS and SASEGT. This CDR3 region has 16 residues. V lost 3 bases and J lost 0; bases outside the gene matches: 2.

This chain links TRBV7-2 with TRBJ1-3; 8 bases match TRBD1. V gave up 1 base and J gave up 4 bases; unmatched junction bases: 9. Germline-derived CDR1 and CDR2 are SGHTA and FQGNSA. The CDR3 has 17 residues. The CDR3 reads CASSLVARGRTGNTIYF. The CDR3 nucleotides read TGTGCCAGCAGCTTAGTTGCCAGGGGGCGCACCGGAAACACCATATATTTT.

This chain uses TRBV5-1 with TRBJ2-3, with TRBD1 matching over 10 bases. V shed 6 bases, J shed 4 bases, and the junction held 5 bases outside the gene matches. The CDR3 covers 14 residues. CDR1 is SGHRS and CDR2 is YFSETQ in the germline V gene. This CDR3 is CASTFGQGADTQYF. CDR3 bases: TGCGCCAGCACCTTCGGACAGGGGGCAGATACGCAGTATTTT.

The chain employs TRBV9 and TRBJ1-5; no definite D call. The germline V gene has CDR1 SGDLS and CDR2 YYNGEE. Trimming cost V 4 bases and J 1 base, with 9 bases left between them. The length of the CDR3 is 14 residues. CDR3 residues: CASSRWESNQPQHF. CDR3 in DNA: TGTGCCAGCAGCAGGTGGGAGAGCAATCAGCCCCAGCATTTT.

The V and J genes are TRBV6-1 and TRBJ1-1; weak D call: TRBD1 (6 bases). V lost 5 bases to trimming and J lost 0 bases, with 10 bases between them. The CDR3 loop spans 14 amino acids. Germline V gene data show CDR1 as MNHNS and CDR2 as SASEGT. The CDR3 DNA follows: TGTGCCAGCAGTATTACAGGGCTGAACACTGAAGCTTTCTTT. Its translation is CASSITGLNTEAFF.

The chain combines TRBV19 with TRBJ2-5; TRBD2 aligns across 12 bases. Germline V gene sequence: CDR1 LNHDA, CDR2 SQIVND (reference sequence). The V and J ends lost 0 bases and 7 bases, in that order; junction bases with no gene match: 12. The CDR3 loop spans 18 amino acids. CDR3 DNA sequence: TGTGCCAGTAGTATAGACTCGACTAGCGGGAGCGCCGGGGGGACCCAGTACTTC. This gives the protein CASSIDSTSGSAGGTQYF.

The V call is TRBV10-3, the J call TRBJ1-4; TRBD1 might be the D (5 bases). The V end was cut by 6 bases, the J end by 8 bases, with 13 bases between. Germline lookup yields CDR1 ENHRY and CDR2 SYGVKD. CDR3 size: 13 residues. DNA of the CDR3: TGTGCCATCAGCCCGAGTTCAGGGGAAAAACTGTTTTTT. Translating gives CAISPSSGEKLFF.

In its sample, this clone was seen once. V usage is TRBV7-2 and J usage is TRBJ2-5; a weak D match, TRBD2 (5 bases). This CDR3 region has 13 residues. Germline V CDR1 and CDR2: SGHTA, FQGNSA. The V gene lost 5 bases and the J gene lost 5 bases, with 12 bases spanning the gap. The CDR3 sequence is CASSPRTGETQYF. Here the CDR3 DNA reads TGTGCCAGCAGCCCCCGTACGGGGGAGACCCAGTACTTC.

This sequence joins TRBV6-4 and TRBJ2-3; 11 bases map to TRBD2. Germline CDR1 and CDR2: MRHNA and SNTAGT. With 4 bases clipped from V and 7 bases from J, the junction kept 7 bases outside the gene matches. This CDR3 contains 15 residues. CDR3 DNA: TGTGCCAGCAGTGGGGTAGCGGGAGGGCCTTATACGCAGTATTTT. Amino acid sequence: CASSGVAGGPYTQYF.

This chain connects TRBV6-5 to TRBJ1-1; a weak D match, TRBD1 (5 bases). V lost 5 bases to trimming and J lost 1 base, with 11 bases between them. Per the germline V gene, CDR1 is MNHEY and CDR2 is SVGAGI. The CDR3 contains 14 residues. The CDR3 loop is CASSPAGGNTEAFF. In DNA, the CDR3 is TGTGCCAGCAGTCCGGCGGGGGGGAACACTGAAGCTTTCTTT.

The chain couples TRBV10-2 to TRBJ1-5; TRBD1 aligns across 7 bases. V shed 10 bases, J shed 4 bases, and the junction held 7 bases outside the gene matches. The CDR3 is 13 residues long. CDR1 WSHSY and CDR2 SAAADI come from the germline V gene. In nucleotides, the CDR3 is TGCGCCACCACTGCAGGGGGGAATCAGCCCCAGCATTTT. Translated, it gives CATTAGGNQPQHF.

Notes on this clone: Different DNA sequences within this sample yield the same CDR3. CDR3: CASSLTVVDTEAFF. The CDR3 nucleotides read TGTGCCAGCTCACTAACGGTAGTGGACACTGAAGCTTTCTTT. The rearrangement links TRBV18 to TRBJ1-1; D not resolved. CDR1 and CDR2 (germline): KGHSH, LQKENI. CDR3 length equals 14 residues. V lost 4 bases and J 3 bases, leaving 12 bases between the germline ends.

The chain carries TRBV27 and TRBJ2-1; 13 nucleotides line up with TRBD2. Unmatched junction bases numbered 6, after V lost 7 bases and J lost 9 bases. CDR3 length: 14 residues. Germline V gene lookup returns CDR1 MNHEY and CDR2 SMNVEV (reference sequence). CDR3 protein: CASKLAGGHVEQFF. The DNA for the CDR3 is TGTGCCAGCAAACTAGCGGGAGGGCACGTTGAGCAGTTCTTC.

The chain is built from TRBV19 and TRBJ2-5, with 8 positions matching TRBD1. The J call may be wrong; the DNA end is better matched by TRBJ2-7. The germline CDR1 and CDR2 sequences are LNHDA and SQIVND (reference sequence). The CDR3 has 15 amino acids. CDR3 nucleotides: TGTGCCAGTAGTGCAAACAGGGGGGACTCCTACGAGCAGTACTTC. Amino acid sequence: CASSANRGDSYEQYF.

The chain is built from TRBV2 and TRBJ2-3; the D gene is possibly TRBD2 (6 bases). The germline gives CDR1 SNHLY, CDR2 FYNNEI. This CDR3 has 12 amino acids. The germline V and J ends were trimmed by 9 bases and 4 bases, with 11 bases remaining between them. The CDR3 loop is CARRGGPDTQYF. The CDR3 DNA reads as TGTGCCAGAAGGGGAGGACCAGATACGCAGTATTTT.

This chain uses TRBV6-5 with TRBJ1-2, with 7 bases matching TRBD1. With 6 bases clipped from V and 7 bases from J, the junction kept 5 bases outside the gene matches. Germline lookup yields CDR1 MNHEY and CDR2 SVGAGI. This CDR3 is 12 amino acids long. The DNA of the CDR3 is TGTGCCAGCAGATACAGGGGATCTGGCTACACCTTC. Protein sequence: CASRYRGSGYTF.